This T cell receptor (beta chain) was recovered during a study of identical twins. Study-level findings and limits: Monozygotic twin pairs showed more out-of-frame TCR alpha sharing than models estimated.

TCRdb ran MiXCR on the 5' RACE reads and lists one entry per CDR3 protein. This sample has roughly 1.6 million distinct CDR3 sequences, with less than 40% found just once. Concerning this clonotype itself: Its antigen is as yet unknown.

Sequencing used cord blood. The TCR comes from a newborn girl in good health.

CDR3 amino acids: CASSKIRETGNEKLFF. The CDR3, as DNA: TGTGCCAGCAGTAAAATAAGAGAAACCGGTAATGAAAAACTGTTTTTT. The chain has TRBV6-1 and TRBJ1-4; D is uncertain. The CDR3 is made up of 16 amino acids. Germline V lookup: CDR1 MNHNS, CDR2 SASEGT. V was pared by 5 bases and J by 4 bases, with 17 bases between.